A single sample is the source of the 7 T cell receptor beta chains below, sequenced in a study of PD-1 blockade in classical Hodgkin lymphoma. Some clones are missing from TCRdb's copy, which holds only in-frame ones; the method was immunoSEQ multiplex PCR. The repertoire consists of 30,000 to 50,000 clones, with about 80% occurring once and the leading ten covering around 9.8%. Described time point: cycle 4 day 1 (C4D1), after five to seven weeks of nivolumab. Every patient had relapsed following autologous stem cell transplantation, and cohorts differed in brentuximab vedotin exposure. The sequences come from peripheral blood mononuclear cells (PBMCs), collected before the fourth cycle of nivolumab. The receptors were gathered from a human donor with classical Hodgkin lymphoma.

The rearrangement uses TRBV28 and TRBJ1-3, with D perhaps TRBD1 (6 bases). The CDR3 is made up of 13 amino acids. V dropped 5 bases and J dropped 4 bases, with 9 bases sitting between them. Germline V CDR1 and CDR2: MDHEN, SYDVKM. The CDR3 sequence is CASSEGQGNTIYF. The DNA of the CDR3 is TGTGCCAGCAGTGAGGGACAAGGAAACACCATATATTTT.

The CDR3 DNA reads as TGTGCCAGTAGAGGGGGCCTAAACGAGCAGTACTTC. This encodes CASRGGLNEQYF. This sequence joins TRBV19 and TRBJ2-7, with 7 nucleotides matching TRBD1. The junction had 4 bases not matched to a gene; V was cut back by 6 bases and J by 5 bases. The germline V gene has CDR1 LNHDA and CDR2 SQIVND (reference sequence). CDR3 length: 12 amino acids.

Only a few counts were recorded for this clone. V gene TRBV2 combines with J gene TRBJ1-6; D call uncertain. This CDR3 has 15 amino acids. Germline-derived CDR1 and CDR2 are SNHLY and FYNNEI. Trimming removed 3 bases at V and 10 bases at J, with 16 bases between. The CDR3 coding sequence is TGTGCCAGCAGTGATAGGGCCATCGCACTCTCACCCCTCCACTTT. Its protein is CASSDRAIALSPLHF.

The chain joins TRBV7-9 to TRBJ2-2; a possible D gene is TRBD1 (5 bases). Trimming took off 1 base at V and 4 bases at J, with 13 bases between the two ends. From germline, CDR1 is SEHNR and CDR2 FQNEAQ (reference sequence). This CDR3 is 16 amino acids long. The CDR3 sequence is CASSLDLRVGTGELFF. CDR3 in DNA: TGTGCCAGCAGCTTAGACCTCAGGGTTGGCACCGGGGAGCTGTTTTTT.

The chain combines TRBV2 with TRBJ1-5; 7 bases are a match to TRBD1. Trimming at V came to 7 bases and at J to 7 bases, leaving 7 bases not matched to a gene. CDR1 and CDR2 (germline): SNHLY, FYNNEI. The CDR3 contains 13 residues. In DNA form, the CDR3 reads TGTGCCAGCAAACAGGGGTGGAGGCAGCCCCAGCATTTT. Its protein product is CASKQGWRQPQHF.

This chain connects TRBV28 to TRBJ2-2, with D hard to call. Germline lookup yields CDR1 MDHEN and CDR2 SYDVKM. The CDR3 sequence is 17 residues long. Between the trimmed V and J ends, which lost 0 bases and 4 bases, there was a span of 15 bases. This CDR3 reads CASSLWGKLGGTGELFF. CDR3 sequence (DNA): TGTGCCAGCAGTTTATGGGGGAAGTTAGGCGGCACCGGGGAGCTGTTTTTT.

The rearrangement uses TRBV28 and TRBJ1-1; unclear D gene. In germline, CDR1 is MDHEN, CDR2 SYDVKM. The CDR3 has 12 residues. Trimming shortened V by 4 bases and J by 3 bases, and 6 bases separated the two germline ends. The CDR3: CASSYLYTEAFF. The CDR3, as DNA: TGTGCCAGCAGTTATCTCTACACTGAAGCTTTCTTT.